The 15 T cell receptor beta chains below come from one sample, sequenced in a study of blood T cell repertoires in COVID-19. This table comes from immunoSEQ multiplex PCR, and its TCRdb copy is limited to in-frame clones, with some not included. This table has under 130,000 clones, about 89% appearing once. The sample consisted of peripheral blood. Receptors originate from a woman in her sixties with acute or convalescent COVID-19.

The chain is built from TRBV5-1 and TRBJ1-1; a weak D match, TRBD1 (6 bases). Germline CDR1 and CDR2: SGHRS and YFSETQ. The V gene lost 0 bases and the J gene lost 0 bases, with 9 bases spanning the gap. The CDR3 is made up of 15 amino acids. This CDR3 reads CASSLVGGLNTEAFF. The CDR3, as DNA: TGCGCCAGCAGCTTGGTCGGGGGGCTGAACACTGAAGCTTTCTTT.

This clone appeared a single time. The rearrangement uses TRBV7-8 and TRBJ2-5; weak D call: TRBD1 (7 bases). Germline V gene lookup returns CDR1 SGHVS and CDR2 FQNEAQ. V was pared by 5 bases and J by 7 bases, with 20 bases between. The CDR3 is made up of 15 amino acids. CDR3 nucleotide sequence: TGTGCCAGCAGCCCCGCAGGGTCAGGGGGAGGGACCCAGTACTTC. Protein: CASSPAGSGGGTQYF.

This sequence joins TRBV18 and TRBJ1-5; D is unclear. V was trimmed by 6 bases and J by 1 base, leaving 7 bases between them. This CDR3 is built from 13 residues. Germline CDR1 is KGHSH and CDR2 is LQKENI. CDR3 sequence reads: CASSDTSNQPQHF. In DNA, the CDR3 is TGTGCCAGCTCTGACACCAGCAATCAGCCCCAGCATTTT.

The chain carries TRBV11-2 and TRBJ1-1; D ambiguous. CDR3 length: 15 amino acids. CDR1 is SGHAT, CDR2 FQNNGV, per germline. Trimming removed 7 bases at V and 0 bases at J, with 15 bases between. The CDR3 loop is CASTRVNSLNTEAFF. Written as DNA, the CDR3 is TGTGCCAGCACCCGAGTCAACTCTTTGAACACTGAAGCTTTCTTT.

V is TRBV9 and J is TRBJ2-2; 10 nucleotides agree with TRBD2. The CDR3 loop spans 16 amino acids. V was clipped by 0 bases and J by 1 base; unmatched bases: 0. Germline CDR1 is SGDLS and CDR2 is YYNGEE. CDR3 in DNA: TGTGCCAGCAGCGTAGGACTAGCGGGGAACACCGGGGAGCTGTTTTTT. Residues: CASSVGLAGNTGELFF.

This chain joins TRBV4-2 and TRBJ1-6; D not certain. CDR1 is LGHNA, CDR2 YNFKEQ, per germline. The CDR3 has 16 residues. V lost 6 bases and J lost 8, with 20 bases in between. CDR3 bases: TGTGCCAGCAGTTTTAATTTGGGCCTCGGGGATTCACCCCTCCACTTT. Amino acids: CASSFNLGLGDSPLHF.

The J gene is TRBJ1-3, the V gene TRBV7-9, with TRBD1 matching over 9 bases. The CDR3 is 15 residues long. With 5 bases clipped from V and 6 bases from J, the junction kept 8 bases outside the gene matches. Germline V gene sequence: CDR1 SEHNR, CDR2 FQNEAQ (reference sequence). This CDR3 reads CASSPTGTGLNTIYF. CDR3 sequence (DNA): TGTGCCAGCAGCCCTACCGGGACAGGGTTAAACACCATATATTTT.

The genes are TRBV7-3 and TRBJ2-1; 11 positions match TRBD2. Unmatched junction bases numbered 5, after V lost 2 bases and J lost 8 bases. The CDR3 sequence is 15 residues long. Germline V gene data show CDR1 as SGHTA and CDR2 as FQGTGA. The DNA for the CDR3 is TGTGCCAGCAGCTTAGATAGCGGGAGGGTTTATGAGCAGTTCTTC. Translated, it gives CASSLDSGRVYEQFF.

J is TRBJ1-3 and V is TRBV4-1, with D hard to call. The CDR3 consists of 16 residues. The germline V gene has CDR1 MGHRA and CDR2 YSYEKL. V was trimmed by 1 base and J by 4 bases, leaving 14 bases between them. CDR3 DNA sequence: TGCGCCAGCAGCCAAGTAGAGGGCCTTGACGGAAACACCATATATTTT. Translation: CASSQVEGLDGNTIYF.

This clone was seen a single time. The chain employs TRBV11-3 and TRBJ1-1; D not certain. Germline V lookup: CDR1 SGHNT, CDR2 YENEEA. The CDR3 has 15 residues. The V and J ends lost 5 bases and 8 bases respectively, with 21 bases between them. CDR3 sequence (DNA): TGTGCCAGCAGCCCATCCGGACTATCCGATGCCGAAGCTTTCTTT. This codes for CASSPSGLSDAEAFF.

This clone came up many times. The V and J genes are TRBV19 and TRBJ2-1; D remains unclear. V was clipped by 5 bases and J by 0 bases, with 5 bases between them. Per the germline V gene, CDR1 is LNHDA and CDR2 is SQIVND (reference sequence). CDR3 length: 13 amino acids. The CDR3 sequence: CASSLSSYNEQFF. Written as DNA, the CDR3 is TGTGCCAGTAGTTTGAGCTCCTACAATGAGCAGTTCTTC. Using reference TRBV19 and TRBJ2-1 for the parts outside the CDR3, the full variable domain is DGGITQSPKYLFRKEGQNVTLSCEQNLNHDAMYWYRQDPGQGLRLIYYSQIVNDFQKGDIAEGYSVSREKKESFPLTVTSAQKNPTAFYLCASSLSSYNEQFFGPGTRLTVL.

The chain is built from TRBV15 and TRBJ1-6, with 7 bases that match TRBD1. With V trimmed by 4 bases and J by 7 bases, 4 bases remained unmatched. The CDR3 has 14 amino acids. Germline CDR1 LNHNV, CDR2 YYDKDF (reference sequence). The CDR3 reads CATSKEGANSPLHF. The CDR3 DNA is TGTGCCACCAGCAAGGAGGGGGCGAATTCACCCCTCCACTTT.

The chain recombines TRBV18 with TRBJ2-7, with TRBD1 matching 9 bases. The germline V gene encodes CDR1 KGHSH and CDR2 LQKENI. V lost 3 bases to trimming and J lost 5 bases; unmatched junction nucleotides: 8. This CDR3 is built from 15 residues. The CDR3 bases are TGTGCCAGCTCACCGACTGGGACAGGGAATCACGAGCAGTACTTC. Its protein product is CASSPTGTGNHEQYF.

V and J are TRBV10-2 and TRBJ2-7; TRBD2 matches at 10 bases. Germline CDR1 WSHSY, CDR2 SAAADI. This CDR3 contains 14 residues. Losses at the gene ends were 4 bases for V and 4 bases for J; bases not matched to a gene: 4. CDR3 residues: CASSVLAGEYEQYF. In DNA, the CDR3 is TGCGCCAGCAGTGTCCTAGCGGGGGAATACGAGCAGTACTTC.

This chain links TRBV14 with TRBJ2-3, with 12 bases that match TRBD2. V shed 4 bases and J 6 bases; nucleotides not matched to a gene: 5. This CDR3 is 15 amino acids long. CDR1 is SGHDN, CDR2 FVKESK, per germline. Written as DNA, the CDR3 is TGTGCCAGCAGCCTTCTTGGACTAGCGGGGGATACGCAGTATTTT. Protein: CASSLLGLAGDTQYF. The whole variable domain, filled in from reference TRBV14 and TRBJ2-3, reads EAGVTQFPSHSVIEKGQTVTLRCDPISGHDNLYWYRRVMGKEIKFLLHFVKESKQDESGMPNNRFLAERTGGTYSTLKVQPAELEDSGVYFCASSLLGLAGDTQYFGPGTRLTVL.